This entry lists 9 T cell receptor beta chains sequenced from one sample in a study of T cells after yellow fever vaccination. TCRdb redid the calling of the 5' RACE reads with MiXCR, one entry per CDR3 protein. Of hundreds of thousands of distinct CDR3 sequences listed, less than 15% were seen once; the top ten hold around an eighth. The source material was PBMCs, sampled on the day of the yellow fever booster vaccination. The receptors were sampled from a man aged 30-40 years who received the YFV17D yellow fever vaccine.

The chain combines TRBV6-5 with TRBJ2-5, with TRBD2 as a possible D gene (6 bases). CDR3 size: 15 residues. Between the trimmed V and J ends, which lost 5 bases and 1 base, there was a span of 14 bases. The germline V gene encodes CDR1 MNHEY and CDR2 SVGAGI. The DNA of the CDR3 is TGTGCCAGCAGTCTACTACTAGCTCCCCAAGAGACCCAGTACTTC. Translation gives CASSLLLAPQETQYF.

This clonotype has a handful of counts. The J gene is TRBJ1-1, the V gene TRBV6-5, with 7 bases matching TRBD1. Trimming cost V 2 bases and J 6 bases; bases outside gene matches: 9. Germline CDR1 and CDR2: MNHEY and SVGAGI. The CDR3 is 15 residues long. DNA of the CDR3: TGTGCCAGCAGTTACCCAGGGGGAAGGGGCCCTGAAGCTTTCTTT. Residues: CASSYPGGRGPEAFF.

This clonotype was seen only a few times. The chain combines TRBV6-5 with TRBJ2-1; TRBD1 matches at 7 bases. Trimming took 4 bases from V and 6 from J; bases not matched to a gene: 3. Germline V gives CDR1 MNHEY, CDR2 SVGAGI. This CDR3 region has 13 residues. DNA for the CDR3: TGTGCCAGCAGTTCGGACAGGAGCAATGAGCAGTTCTTC. As protein: CASSSDRSNEQFF.

This clonotype was counted between two and nine times. The genes are TRBV30 and TRBJ1-1; TRBD1 aligns across 12 bases. Trimming at V came to 8 bases and at J to 5 bases, leaving 6 bases not matched to a gene. Germline-derived CDR1 and CDR2 are GTSNPN and SVGIG (reference sequence). This CDR3 is built from 13 residues. The CDR3 DNA is TGTGCCCAGGGACAGGGGGCAGGTACTGAAGCTTTCTTT. This sequence encodes CAQGQGAGTEAFF.

This clonotype was counted a few times. The chain links TRBV6-1 to TRBJ2-3, with 7 bases aligning to TRBD1. V lost 7 bases, J lost 3 bases, and 10 bases stayed unmatched. There are 15 residues in the CDR3. Looked up from germline, CDR1 is MNHNS and CDR2 is SASEGT. CDR3 sequence: CASIHDRADTDTQYF. The CDR3 DNA follows: TGTGCCAGCATCCACGACAGGGCAGATACAGATACGCAGTATTTT.

The rearrangement joins TRBV12-3 or TRBV12-4 to TRBJ2-1; TRBD2 aligns across 7 bases. The CDR3 length is 16 residues. V was pared by 6 bases and J by 1 base, with 9 bases of the junction left unmatched. The CDR3 protein is CASSRSPSGSYNEQFF. For the CDR3, the DNA is TGTGCCAGCAGCCGATCGCCTAGCGGTTCCTACAATGAGCAGTTCTTC.

The V and J genes are TRBV23-1 and TRBJ1-2; no firm D call. TRBV23-1 is an open reading frame whose function is uncertain. The V and J ends lost 0 bases and 0 bases respectively, with 8 bases between them. The CDR3 sequence is 15 residues long. CDR3 coding DNA: TGCGCCAGCAGTCAATCTGTCGTTGCTAACTATGGCTACACCTTC. Translation gives CASSQSVVANYGYTF.

The chain uses TRBV30 and TRBJ2-6; the D is unclear. V was cut by 1 base and J by 0 bases, with 4 bases left in between. In germline, CDR1 is GTSNPN, CDR2 SVGIG (reference sequence). This CDR3 is 14 amino acids long. The CDR3 nucleotides read TGTGCCTGGAGTGAGATCTCTGGGGCCAACGTCCTGACTTTC. Protein: CAWSEISGANVLTF. Complete variable domain (other parts from reference TRBV30 and TRBJ2-6): SQTIHQWPATLVQPVGSPLSLECTVEGTSNPNLYWYRQAAGRGLQLLFYSVGIGQISSEVPQNLSASRPQDRQFILSSKKLLLSDSGFYLCAWSEISGANVLTFGAGSRLTVL.

The chain joins TRBV20-1 to TRBJ2-3, with 10 positions matching TRBD2. The CDR3 covers 15 residues. The germline CDR1 and CDR2 sequences are DFQATT and SNEGSKA (reference sequence). With V trimmed by 1 base and J by 6 bases, 7 bases remained unmatched. As DNA, the CDR3 is TGCAGTGCTAGAGGGCTAGCGGGAGTATCCGATACGCAGTATTTT. Its protein is CSARGLAGVSDTQYF.